The 2 T cell receptor beta chains reported below all come from one sample, sequenced in a study of metastatic and nonmetastatic thyroid tumors. TCRdb reprocessed the PCR reads via MiXCR. The sample lists roughly 36,000 clones; approximately 11% were seen once. Every patient underwent thyroid surgery untreated. Material: blood. All receptors derive from a female donor with papillary thyroid cancer or a benign thyroid nodule (not recorded which). Some clones in this sample may be carry-over from other donors' samples.

This clone appeared many times. The chain is built from TRBV11-3 and TRBJ1-1; TRBD1 agrees at 8 bases. Germline V lookup: CDR1 SGHNT, CDR2 YENEEA. The J segment lost 4 bases and the V segment lost 4 bases, leaving 5 bases of the junction unmatched. The CDR3 contains 14 residues. DNA of the CDR3: TGTGCCAGCAGCTCCGGGACAGGCGGCACTGAAGCTTTCTTT. It translates to CASSSGTGGTEAFF. Full variable domain (outside the CDR3, taken from reference TRBV11-3 and TRBJ1-1): EAGVVQSPRYKIIEKKQPVAFWCNPISGHNTLYWYLQNLGQGPELLIRYENEEAVDDSQLPKDRFSAERLKGVDSTLKIQPAELGDSAVYLCASSSGTGGTEAFFGQGTRLTVV.

There are many counts of this clone. J is TRBJ2-3 and V is TRBV4-1; 7 nucleotides align to TRBD1. The CDR3 sequence is 15 residues long. V trimming: 2 bases; J trimming: 5 bases; junction bases outside the gene matches: 7. Per germline, CDR1 MGHRA and CDR2 YSYEKL. The CDR3 sequence: CASSQQGVQQDTQYF. For the CDR3, the DNA is TGCGCCAGCAGCCAACAGGGGGTGCAGCAAGATACGCAGTATTTT.